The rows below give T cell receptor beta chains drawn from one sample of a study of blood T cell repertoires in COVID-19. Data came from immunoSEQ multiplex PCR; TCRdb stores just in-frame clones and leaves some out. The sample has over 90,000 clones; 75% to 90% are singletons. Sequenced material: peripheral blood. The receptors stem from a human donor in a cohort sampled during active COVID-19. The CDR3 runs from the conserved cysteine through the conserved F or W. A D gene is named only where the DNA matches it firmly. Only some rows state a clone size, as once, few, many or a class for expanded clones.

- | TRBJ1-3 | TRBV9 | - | CASSPFTQGLRNTIYF | TGTGCCAGCAGCCCATTTACTCAGGGGCTAAGAAACACCATATATTTT
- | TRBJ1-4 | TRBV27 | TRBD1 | CASRFGQGTNEKLFF | TGTGCCAGTAGATTTGGACAGGGAACTAATGAAAAACTGTTTTTT
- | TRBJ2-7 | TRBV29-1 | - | CSVEDRGGLGYEQYF | TGCAGCGTTGAAGATAGGGGGGGGTTGGGCTACGAGCAGTACTTC
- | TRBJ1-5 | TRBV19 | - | CASDSGGSANQPQHF | TGTGCCAGTGACAGTGGGGGGTCAGCTAATCAGCCCCAGCATTTT
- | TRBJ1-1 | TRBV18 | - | CASSPPLQRGDTEAFF | TGTGCCAGCTCACCACCGTTACAGCGGGGGGACACTGAAGCTTTCTTT
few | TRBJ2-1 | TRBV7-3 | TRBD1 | CASSPTGTDYNEQFF | TGTGCCAGCAGCCCGACTGGGACAGATTACAATGAGCAGTTCTTC
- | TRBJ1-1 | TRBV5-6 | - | CASSYDSEAFF | TGTGCCAGCAGCTACGACAGTGAAGCTTTCTTT
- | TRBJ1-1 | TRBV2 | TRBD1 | CASSRQGLGEAFF | TGTGCCAGCAGTCGACAGGGTTTGGGTGAAGCTTTCTTT
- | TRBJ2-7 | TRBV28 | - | CASSPLGRGPGEQYF | TGTGCCAGCAGCCCACTTGGGCGGGGGCCGGGGGAGCAGTACTTC
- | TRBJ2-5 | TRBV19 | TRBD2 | CASSPRAAGDQETQYF | TGTGCCAGTAGTCCCCGGGCGGCGGGGGATCAAGAGACCCAGTACTTC
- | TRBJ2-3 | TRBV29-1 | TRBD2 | CSGGTSGGRDTQYF | TGCAGCGGTGGGACTAGCGGGGGGCGGGATACGCAGTATTTT
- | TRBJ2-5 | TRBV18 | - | CASSSEETQYF | TGTGCCAGCTCCTCCGAAGAGACCCAGTACTTC
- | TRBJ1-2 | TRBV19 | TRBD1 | CASTPRGGFGYTF | TGTGCCAGTACCCCCCGAGGGGGCTTCGGCTACACCTTC
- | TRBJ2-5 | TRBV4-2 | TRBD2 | CASTPLAGGQETQYF | TGTGCCAGCACCCCACTAGCGGGGGGCCAAGAGACCCAGTACTTC
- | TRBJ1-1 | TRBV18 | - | CASSPRENTEAFF | TGTGCCAGCTCACCCCGGGAAAACACTGAAGCTTTCTTT
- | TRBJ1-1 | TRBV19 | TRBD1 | CASKPTGLMNTEAFF | TGTGCCAGTAAACCGACAGGGCTAATGAACACTGAAGCTTTCTTT
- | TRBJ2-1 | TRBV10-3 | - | CATMRGGEQFF | TGTGCCACTATGAGGGGGGGTGAGCAGTTCTTC
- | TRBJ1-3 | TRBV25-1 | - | CASSDSGGTGNTIYF | TGTGCCAGCAGTGACTCGGGGGGAACTGGAAACACCATATATTTT
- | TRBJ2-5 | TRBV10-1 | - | CASSEGHQETQYF | TGCGCCAGCAGTGAGGGCCACCAAGAGACCCAGTACTTC
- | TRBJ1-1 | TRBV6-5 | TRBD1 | CASRSGTGRTEAFF | TGTGCCAGCAGATCCGGGACAGGGCGCACTGAAGCTTTCTTT
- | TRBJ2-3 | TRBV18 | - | CASSPQPIPTGTDTQYF | TGTGCCAGCTCACCACAGCCCATCCCGACAGGCACAGATACGCAGTATTTT
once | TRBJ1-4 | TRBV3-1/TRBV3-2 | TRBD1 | CASSQRTGEREKLFF | TGTGCCAGCAGCCAGAGGACAGGGGAGCGAGAAAAACTGTTTTTT
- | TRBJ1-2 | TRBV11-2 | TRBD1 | CASSRMRDRVEDGYTF | TGTGCCAGCAGCCGAATGCGGGACAGGGTGGAGGATGGCTACACCTTC
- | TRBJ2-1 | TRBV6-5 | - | CASSYKVAPPGNEQFF | TGTGCCAGCAGTTATAAGGTAGCCCCCCCTGGCAATGAGCAGTTCTTC
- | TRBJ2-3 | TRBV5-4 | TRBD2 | CASSLGRGGHIDTQYF | TGTGCCAGCAGCTTGGGGCGGGGGGGCCATATTGATACGCAGTATTTT
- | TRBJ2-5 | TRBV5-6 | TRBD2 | CASSLEVRGNQETQYF | TGTGCCAGCAGCTTGGAAGTGCGGGGGAACCAAGAGACCCAGTACTTC
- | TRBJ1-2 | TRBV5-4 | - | CASSLGAFNYGYTF | TGTGCCAGCAGCTTGGGCGCCTTCAACTATGGCTACACCTTC
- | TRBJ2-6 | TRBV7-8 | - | CASSPSGSGANVLTF | TGTGCCAGCAGCCCTTCCGGCTCTGGGGCCAACGTCCTGACTTTC
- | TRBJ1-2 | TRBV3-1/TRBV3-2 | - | CASSQESGLGSYGYTF | TGTGCCAGCAGCCAAGAAAGTGGTCTGGGGAGCTATGGCTACACCTTC
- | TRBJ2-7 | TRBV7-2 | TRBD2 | CASSLDGLAGTRWEQYF | TGTGCCAGCAGCTTAGACGGACTAGCGGGGACCCGCTGGGAGCAGTACTTC
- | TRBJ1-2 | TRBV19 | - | CASSELGGSYGYTF | TGTGCCAGTAGTGAACTGGGCGGGAGCTATGGCTACACCTTC
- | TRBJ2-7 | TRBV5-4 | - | CASSLAAPTLEQYF | TGTGCCAGCAGCTTAGCGGCCCCGACGCTTGAGCAGTACTTC
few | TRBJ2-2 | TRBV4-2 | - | CASSPISGRGNTGELFF | TGTGCCAGCAGCCCGATTTCGGGGCGGGGGAACACCGGGGAGCTGTTTTTT
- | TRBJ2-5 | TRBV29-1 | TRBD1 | CSVGQSYQETQYF | TGCAGCGTGGGACAGTCGTACCAAGAGACCCAGTACTTC
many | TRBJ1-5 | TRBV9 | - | CASSVGVGLGQPQHF | TGTGCCAGCAGCGTAGGGGTGGGGCTAGGTCAGCCCCAGCATTTT
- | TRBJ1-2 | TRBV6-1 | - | CASSEVEGGGYTF | TGTGCCAGCAGTGAAGTGGAGGGAGGGGGCTACACCTTC
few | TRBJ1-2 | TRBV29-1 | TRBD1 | CSVGQGGYTF | TGCAGCGTCGGACAGGGCGGCTACACCTTC
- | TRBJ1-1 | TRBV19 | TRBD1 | CASSLRTGGRRTEAFF | TGTGCCAGTAGTCTTCGGACAGGGGGCAGGAGGACTGAAGCTTTCTTT
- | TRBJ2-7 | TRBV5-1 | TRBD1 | CASSPGTGGISYEQYF | TGCGCCAGCAGCCCTGGGACAGGGGGGATCTCCTACGAGCAGTACTTC
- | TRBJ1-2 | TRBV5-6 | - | CASSLGGLEYGYTF | TGTGCCAGCAGCTTGGGAGGGTTAGAATACGGCTACACCTTC
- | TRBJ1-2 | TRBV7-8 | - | CASSPKAGFGYTF | TGTGCCAGCAGCCCGAAAGCCGGGTTTGGCTACACCTTC
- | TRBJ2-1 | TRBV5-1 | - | CASRADGWEQFF | TGCGCCAGCAGAGCGGACGGTTGGGAGCAGTTCTTC
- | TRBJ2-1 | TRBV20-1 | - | CSATSGHEQFF | TGCAGTGCTACTTCGGGTCATGAGCAGTTCTTC
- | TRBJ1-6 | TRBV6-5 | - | CASSRDRPRRSPLHF | TGTGCCAGCAGTCGCGACAGGCCCCGGAGGTCACCCCTCCACTTT
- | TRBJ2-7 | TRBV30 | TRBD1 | CACKDRGRVGEQYF | TGTGCCTGCAAGGACAGGGGGCGCGTGGGCGAGCAGTACTTC
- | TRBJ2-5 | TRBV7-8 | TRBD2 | CASSSVTLAGAPETQYF | TGTGCCAGCAGCTCCGTCACCCTAGCGGGGGCTCCAGAGACCCAGTACTTC
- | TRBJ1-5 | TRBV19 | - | CASSIGGGVWDQPQHF | TGTGCCAGTAGTATAGGTGGGGGCGTCTGGGATCAGCCCCAGCATTTT
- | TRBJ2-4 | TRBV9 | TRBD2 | CASSAGLAGGSAKNIQYF | TGTGCCAGCAGCGCGGGACTAGCGGGGGGAAGCGCCAAAAACATTCAGTACTTC
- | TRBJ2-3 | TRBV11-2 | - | CASSPIRGALDTQYF | TGTGCCAGCAGCCCCATACGGGGGGCTTTAGATACGCAGTATTTT
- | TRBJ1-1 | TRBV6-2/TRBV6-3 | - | CASSFLPRAGAEAFF | TGTGCCAGCAGTTTCTTACCCCGGGCCGGGGCTGAAGCTTTCTTT
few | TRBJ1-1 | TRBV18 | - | CASSRFGTEAFF | TGTGCCAGCTCCCGCTTCGGGACTGAAGCTTTCTTT